This is a list of T cell receptor beta chains from one sample in a study of lymphopenia after photon versus proton radiotherapy. Assay used: immunoSEQ multiplex PCR; TCRdb lists only in-frame clones, some missing. The table has some 38,000 clones, 80% to 95% seen once; the top ten hold roughly 15%. Sequenced here: peripheral blood, sampled from a patient treated with photon-based radiotherapy. Every receptor here comes from a man in his 60s with cholangiocarcinoma. The CDR3 runs from the conserved cysteine through the conserved F or W. Fields, in order: clone size, D gene, V gene, J gene, CDR3 protein, CDR3 DNA. A D gene is named only where the DNA matches it firmly. The size of a clone is reported for some rows only, either as once, few or many, or as a class for expanded clones.

>-|-|TRBV4-1|TRBJ2-7
CASSQGSGNTYEQYF
TGCGCCAGCAGCCAAGGATCCGGGAACACCTACGAGCAGTACTTC
>-|TRBD1|TRBV5-6|TRBJ1-2
CASSERDREGYGYTF
TGTGCCAGCAGCGAAAGGGACAGGGAGGGCTATGGCTACACCTTC
>-|TRBD1|TRBV19|TRBJ2-7
CASSFKGASYEQYF
TGTGCCAGTAGTTTCAAGGGGGCCTCCTACGAGCAGTACTTC
>-|-|TRBV9|TRBJ2-7
CASSAAGSSIEQYF
TGTGCCAGCAGCGCCGCCGGGTCCTCCATCGAGCAGTACTTC
>-|-|TRBV28|TRBJ1-4
CASSSPLYEKLFF
TGTGCCAGCAGTTCCCCCCTTTACGAAAAACTGTTTTTT
>-|-|TRBV15|TRBJ2-6
CAARGPAGANVLTF
TGTGCCGCGCGGGGGCCGGCTGGGGCCAACGTCCTGACTTTC
>-|-|TRBV11-3|TRBJ2-7
CASSLIPDYEQYF
TGTGCCAGCAGCTTGATTCCAGATTACGAGCAGTACTTC
>-|-|TRBV28|TRBJ1-2
CASSTPGGVNYGYTF
TGTGCCAGCAGCACCCCGGGGGGCGTGAACTATGGCTACACCTTC
>-|TRBD2|TRBV28|TRBJ2-7
CASSSTLLWGGYEQYF
TGTGCCAGCAGTTCAACCCTGTTGTGGGGGGGTTACGAGCAGTACTTC
>-|-|TRBV4-1|TRBJ2-7
CASSQEGLYEQYF
TGCGCCAGCAGCCAAGAAGGACTGTACGAGCAGTACTTC
>-|-|TRBV6-5|TRBJ2-3
CASRSTDTQYF
TGTGCCAGCAGAAGCACAGATACGCAGTATTTT
>-|-|TRBV19|TRBJ2-2
CELRCRSGTGELFF
TGTGAACTTCGGTGCAGATCGGGCACCGGGGAGCTGTTTTTT
>-|TRBD1|TRBV14|TRBJ1-2
CASSHTGQGSYGYTF
TGTGCCAGCAGCCACACAGGACAGGGGAGCTATGGCTACACCTTC
>-|TRBD1|TRBV6-1|TRBJ1-5
CASSEPGQGYQPQHF
TGTGCCAGCAGCGAACCGGGACAGGGGTACCAGCCCCAGCATTTT
>once|-|TRBV6-1|TRBJ2-2
CASSVASTNTGELFF
TGTGCCAGCAGTGTGGCCTCTACGAACACCGGGGAGCTGTTTTTT
>-|-|TRBV10-3|TRBJ1-3
CAISESTGGIGNTIYF
TGTGCCATCAGTGAGTCGACGGGGGGAATAGGAAACACCATATATTTT
>-|-|TRBV18|TRBJ1-1
CASSPTGSRTEAFF
TGTGCCAGCTCTCCGACAGGATCTCGGACTGAAGCTTTCTTT
>-|TRBD1|TRBV12-5|TRBJ1-1
CASGLKWADRGPDTEAFF
TGTGCTAGTGGTTTGAAATGGGCGGACAGGGGGCCGGACACTGAAGCTTTCTTT
>-|-|TRBV5-4|TRBJ1-1
CASSFRQVQNTEAFF
TGTGCCAGCAGCTTTCGGCAGGTTCAGAACACTGAAGCTTTCTTT
>-|-|TRBV10-1|TRBJ1-6
CASSDGSSYNSPLHF
TGCGCCAGCAGTGACGGAAGCTCCTATAATTCACCCCTCCACTTT
>-|-|TRBV9|TRBJ1-2
CASSVAQQGGYTF
TGTGCCAGCAGCGTAGCCCAACAGGGAGGCTACACCTTC
>-|-|TRBV4-2|TRBJ2-3
CASSHYPARSDTQYF
TGTGCCAGCAGCCATTATCCTGCTAGGTCAGATACGCAGTATTTT
>-|-|TRBV7-3|TRBJ1-3
CASSSQAGNTIYF
TGTGCCAGCAGCTCGCAGGCGGGAAACACCATATATTTT
>-|-|TRBV6-5|TRBJ1-5
CASSSQGNQPQHF
TGTGCCAGCAGTTCTCAGGGGAACCAGCCCCAGCATTTT
>-|-|TRBV28|TRBJ1-5
CASSLFFGREPQHF
TGTGCCAGCAGTTTATTTTTCGGGAGGGAGCCCCAGCATTTT
>-|-|TRBV5-6|TRBJ2-7
CASSWQGYEQYF
TGTGCCAGCAGCTGGCAGGGATACGAGCAGTACTTC
>-|TRBD1|TRBV7-8|TRBJ1-2
CASSLAGQFNYGYTF
TGTGCCAGCAGCTTGGCGGGACAGTTTAACTATGGCTACACCTTC
>-|-|TRBV10-1|TRBJ2-7
CASIYEQYF
TGCGCCAGCATCTACGAGCAGTACTTC
>-|-|TRBV9|TRBJ1-2
CASSPSGGGKFDYGYTF
TGTGCCAGCAGCCCATCGGGGGGTGGAAAATTTGACTATGGCTACACCTTC
>-|TRBD2|TRBV19|TRBJ2-2
CASSIGGTSGMKRTGELFF
TGTGCCAGTAGTATTGGTGGGACTAGCGGGATGAAACGGACCGGGGAGCTGTTTTTT
>-|TRBD1|TRBV18|TRBJ1-1
CASSPRTGVNSEAFF
TGTGCCAGCTCACCTCGGACAGGTGTGAACAGTGAAGCTTTCTTT
>-|-|TRBV6-5|TRBJ1-2
CASSYGGGYGYTF
TGTGCCAGCAGTTACGGGGGGGGCTATGGCTACACCTTC
>-|TRBD1|TRBV7-2|TRBJ1-2
CASSDFGTAYGYTF
TGTGCCAGCAGTGATTTCGGGACAGCCTATGGCTACACCTTC
>-|-|TRBV6-1|TRBJ2-2
CASRAGELFF
TGTGCCAGCAGGGCTGGGGAGCTGTTTTTT
>-|-|TRBV5-6|TRBJ1-2
CASSNYGPDGYTF
TGTGCCAGCAGCAATTACGGGCCAGATGGCTACACCTTC
>-|TRBD2|TRBV27|TRBJ2-7
CASSSGTSGRSEQYF
TGTGCCAGCAGTTCGGGGACTAGCGGGAGGAGTGAGCAGTACTTC
>once|-|TRBV7-3|TRBJ2-1
CASSLEINNEQFF
TGTGCCAGCAGCTTGGAAATCAACAATGAGCAGTTCTTC
>-|TRBD1|TRBV7-2|TRBJ1-5
CASSLASGQYNQPQHF
TGTGCCAGCAGCTTAGCCTCGGGACAGTACAATCAGCCCCAGCATTTT
>-|-|TRBV7-3|TRBJ2-1
CASSLTRDGNEQFF
TGTGCCAGCAGCTTAACGAGGGACGGGAATGAGCAGTTCTTC
>-|-|TRBV19|TRBJ2-7
CASSIRGSKHEQYF
TGTGCCAGTAGTATCCGAGGGAGCAAGCACGAGCAGTACTTC
>-|TRBD1|TRBV15|TRBJ1-2
CATQRQGDGYTF
TGTGCCACCCAAAGACAGGGGGATGGCTACACCTTC
>-|TRBD2|TRBV5-6|TRBJ2-1
CASSLRLAGDSSSYNEQFF
TGTGCCAGCAGCTTGCGACTAGCGGGGGACTCGAGCTCCTACAATGAGCAGTTCTTC
>-|TRBD1|TRBV19|TRBJ2-2
CASRDRDFGGELFF
TGTGCCAGTAGGGACAGGGACTTTGGCGGGGAGCTGTTTTTT
>-|TRBD1|TRBV15|TRBJ2-5
CATSRDQGQEETQYF
TGTGCCACCAGCAGAGATCAGGGACAGGAGGAGACCCAGTACTTC
>-|-|TRBV5-1|TRBJ2-4
CASSRSSRLAKNIQYF
TGCGCCAGCAGCCGGTCGTCCAGATTAGCCAAAAACATTCAGTACTTC
>-|TRBD1|TRBV6-5|TRBJ1-6
CASSYSGQLNSPLHF
TGTGCCAGCAGTTACTCGGGACAGCTAAATTCACCCCTCCACTTT
>-|-|TRBV29-1|TRBJ2-5
CSVHPLGGREQETQYF
TGCAGCGTTCACCCCTTGGGAGGCAGGGAACAAGAGACCCAGTACTTC
>-|-|TRBV7-9|TRBJ2-2
CASSHTLLPNTGELFF
TGTGCCAGCAGTCATACGCTGCTCCCGAACACCGGGGAGCTGTTTTTT